This TCR beta chain was sequenced for a study of T cells in Graves' hyperthyroidism and ophthalmopathy (dated 2019 in TCRdb). Looking at the study overall: Peripheral blood was sampled at the time of initial diagnosis, prior to any treatment. A discovery cohort of 95 to 100 patients, roughly 40 with Graves' ophthalmopathy and 57 with stable Graves' hyperthyroidism, was used to find distinguishing TCR V-J signatures. Prospective prediction of ophthalmopathy was tested in an independent validation cohort of fewer than 20 hyperthyroidism patients and roughly 16 patients who later progressed to ophthalmopathy. For training and testing, the approximately 92 patients in the discovery cohort were randomly divided in a 7:3 ratio. In addition, the study compared T-cell repertoires in thyroid tissue and in blood from roughly six Graves' hyperthyroidism patients. After blood sampling, hyperthyroidism patients were treated with methimazole at a starting dose of 30 mg daily, and ophthalmopathy patients were treated with high-dose intravenous methylprednisolone. TCR Vbeta CDR3 sequencing of 130 to 150 peripheral blood samples (under 45 ophthalmopathy, under 80 hyperthyroidism and approximately 17 progressor patients) is reported in the paper. The investigation overall reported the following: Most expanded thyroid clonotypes (frequency above 0.001) were also found in blood, which suggests that blood repertoires may mirror thyroid immune responses. In validation, progression to ophthalmopathy was predicted by the model with around 71% sensitivity and 72.22% specificity, a median of around 6.5 months before onset. No statistical method was used to set the sample size in advance, and investigators knew the group allocation. In cross-validation, a model built on a 13 V-J signature told ophthalmopathy apart from stable hyperthyroidism with under 90% sensitivity and roughly 81% specificity, and in testing the same model reached 80%/75%.

Graves' hyperthyroidism was defined as stable when no progression to ophthalmopathy occurred over 18 months of follow-up. Hyperthyroidism patients were aged 18 to 65 years and newly diagnosed, with disease duration of less than 2 months. Any patient with an uncontrolled infection, another autoimmune disease, pregnancy or lactation was excluded. Diagnoses relied on clinical symptoms, serum thyroxine and TRAb, thyroid ultrasound and orbital computed tomography. Ficoll-Paque density gradient centrifugation was used to isolate PBMCs from approximately 10 ml of fresh peripheral blood. Total RNA was extracted with Trizol reagent, and quality was checked on an Agilent 2100 Bioanalyzer. This clonotype was seen repeatedly, ten times or more. What antigen it recognizes has not been identified. No base-level quality is on record; no much larger clone is a single base apart. TCR beta CDR3 regions were amplified from RNA transcripts. The TCR CDR3 was subjected to a first round of RT-PCR using the HTBI primer set and the Qiagen OneStep RT-PCR kit. The libraries were constructed in a second round of multiplex PCR and then size-selected and purified. Sequencing of the libraries was done on an Illumina HiSeq2000 using paired-end 100 bp reads. As for the original processing: Raw data were processed with SOAPnuke, discarding reads with adapters, uncalled bases, mean Phred below 15, or no exact constant-primer or identifier match. COPE v1.2.5 was used to merge high-quality paired reads, and clonotypes were defined as unique nucleotide sequences. MiTCR v1.1 was used to align clonotypes to the IMGT TRBV, TRBD and TRBJ reference segments. The analysis was restricted to V-J combinations with a frequency above 0.0001, which together covered about 99% of the repertoires. The TCS score was defined as the ratio of F50 (clonal expansion) to E x V (chaos), calculated using BLOSUM62-based TCRdist between CDR3 peptides within each V-J. Welch's t-statistics and random forest reduced roughly 540 V-J features to 13, which were used in a naive Bayes classifier (R e1071). The Morisita-Horn index was used to measure how similar the thyroid and blood repertoires were. The public reads were run again by TCRdb, first through fastp at Q25 and then through MiXCR, and only productive beta chains were kept. CDR3 protein duplicates are merged, each entry listing the most common genes and DNA. None of the V and J calls come from the authors' own analysis; TCRdb made them. The sample has nearly 750,000 distinct CDR3 sequences on record, 30% to 40% of them singletons. Of the sample, roughly 31% is held by the ten largest clones.

Deletion took 4 bases off V and 8 bases off J, with a span of 14 bases between the germline ends. For CDR1 and CDR2, the germline V gene lists MGHDK and SYGVNS. The CDR3 has 13 amino acids, counting the end cysteine and phenylalanine. The retained sequence is limited to the CDR3, 39 bases, with the frame set at the first base. This TCR was recovered from a middle-aged woman with Graves' hyperthyroidism. What was sequenced was blood. The chain was built from TRBV25-1 and TRBJ1-2; a weak D assignment points to TRBD1 (6 bases agree). This receptor has the CDR3 CASSGMGASGYTF. The nucleotide sequence is TGTGCCAGCAGTGGAATGGGGGCTAGCGGCTACACCTTC.